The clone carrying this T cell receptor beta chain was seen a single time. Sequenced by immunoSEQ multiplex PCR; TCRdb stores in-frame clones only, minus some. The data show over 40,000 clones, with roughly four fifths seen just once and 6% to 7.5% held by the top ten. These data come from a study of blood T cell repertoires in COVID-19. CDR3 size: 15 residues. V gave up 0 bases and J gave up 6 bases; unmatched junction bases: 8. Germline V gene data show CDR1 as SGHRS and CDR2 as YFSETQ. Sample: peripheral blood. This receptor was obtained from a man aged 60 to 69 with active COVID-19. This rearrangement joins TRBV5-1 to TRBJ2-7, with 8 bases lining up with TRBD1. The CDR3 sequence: CASSLEGTGRSEQYF. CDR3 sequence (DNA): TGCGCCAGCAGCTTGGAAGGGACAGGCCGATCCGAGCAGTACTTC.